The rows below give T cell receptor beta chains drawn from one sample of a study of T cells in Graves' hyperthyroidism and ophthalmopathy. A single record per CDR3 protein comes from TCRdb applying MiXCR to the multiplex PCR reads. The table lists some 270,000 distinct CDR3 sequences, almost 25% of them singletons. The material sequenced was blood. These receptor sequences come from a woman in her forties with Graves' ophthalmopathy. The CDR3 runs from the conserved cysteine through the conserved F or W. A D gene is named only where the DNA matches it firmly. Expanded clones are given a class, and other clones once, few, many or no size at all.

TRBJ2-7,TRBV11-1,16,TRBD2,many,TGTGCCAGCAGCTTCTCCGGGACTAGCGGGAGCTACGAGCAGTACTTC,CASSFSGTSGSYEQYF
TRBJ1-1,TRBV24-1,12,NA,many,TGTGCCACCAGTGATTCCAGGGGAGAAGCTTTCTTT,CATSDSRGEAFF
TRBJ2-7,TRBV12-3/TRBV12-4,16,TRBD2,many,TGTGCCAGCAGTTTTTTCCTCGCGGGAGGGCCCTACGAGCAGTACTTC,CASSFFLAGGPYEQYF
TRBJ1-1,TRBV27,14,NA,NA,TGTGCCAGCAGTTTAGGGGGGAGAAGCACTGAAGCTTTCTTT,CASSLGGRSTEAFF
TRBJ2-2,TRBV5-1,16,TRBD2,NA,TGCGCCAGCAGCTTGGCGCCCAGGGAGGGCACCGGGGAGCTGTTTTTT,CASSLAPREGTGELFF
TRBJ2-7,TRBV7-6,15,TRBD1,NA,TGTGCCAGCAGCCCCGTTAGACAGGGTATCTACGAGCAGTACTTC,CASSPVRQGIYEQYF
TRBJ1-1,TRBV2,12,NA,once,TGTGCCAGCATTCGTATGGCTTCTGAAGCTTTCTTT,CASIRMASEAFF
TRBJ2-2,TRBV12-3/TRBV12-4,15,TRBD1,many,TGTGCCAGCAGCCGGGACAGGGGTTTCACCGGGGAGCTGTTTTTT,CASSRDRGFTGELFF
TRBJ2-7,TRBV20-1,10,NA,many,TGCAGTGCTATACAAGACGAGCAGTACTTC,CSAIQDEQYF
TRBJ1-1,TRBV6-1,14,NA,NA,TGTGCCAGCAGTATTGGTGGGCCCGGAACTGAAGCTTTCTTT,CASSIGGPGTEAFF
TRBJ1-1,TRBV20-1,13,NA,many,TGCAGTGCCCGTCCTCCAGGACAGTTTGAAGCTTTCTTT,CSARPPGQFEAFF
TRBJ2-5,TRBV29-1,13,NA,NA,TGCAGCGTCGGCCGGCCTTCTCAAGAGACCCAGTACTTC,CSVGRPSQETQYF
TRBJ1-5,TRBV28,13,NA,many,TGTGCCAGCAGTCTGGGGACGAATCAGCCCCAGCATTTT,CASSLGTNQPQHF
TRBJ1-3,TRBV28,14,NA,many,TGTGCCAGCGGCGGGGGTGCGTGGGGAAACACCATATATTTT,CASGGGAWGNTIYF
TRBJ2-7,TRBV19,15,TRBD2,many,TGTGCCAGTAGTATCGGTTGGCGGGAGTCGTACGAGCAGTACTTC,CASSIGWRESYEQYF
TRBJ2-7,TRBV7-2,15,TRBD1,many,TGTGCCAGCAGCTTAGCATACAGGGGAAAGTACGAGCAGTACTTC,CASSLAYRGKYEQYF
TRBJ1-5,TRBV12-3/TRBV12-4,14,NA,NA,TGTGCCAGCAGTTTAAGGGGGGACGGCCAGCCCCAGCATTTT,CASSLRGDGQPQHF
TRBJ2-7,TRBV2,15,TRBD1,NA,TGTGCCAGCAATCTTCGGAGGACAGGGTCGGCGGAGCAGTACTTC,CASNLRRTGSAEQYF
TRBJ2-2,TRBV24-1,19,TRBD1,NA,TGTGCCACCAGTGATTACGAGACAGGGGGCTTAGAGGACACCGGGGAGCTGTTTTTT,CATSDYETGGLEDTGELFF
TRBJ2-7,TRBV28,16,NA,NA,TGTGCCAGCAGTTTATGGGAGGGGGTTGCTGGAGGCGAGCAGTACTTC,CASSLWEGVAGGEQYF
TRBJ2-2,TRBV14,14,NA,many,TGTGCCAGCAGCCAAGAAGGCCTGCACGGGGAGCTGTTTTTT,CASSQEGLHGELFF
TRBJ2-7,TRBV28,12,TRBD1,many,TGTGCTAACTCACAGGGGCTAGGAGAGCAGTACTTC,CANSQGLGEQYF